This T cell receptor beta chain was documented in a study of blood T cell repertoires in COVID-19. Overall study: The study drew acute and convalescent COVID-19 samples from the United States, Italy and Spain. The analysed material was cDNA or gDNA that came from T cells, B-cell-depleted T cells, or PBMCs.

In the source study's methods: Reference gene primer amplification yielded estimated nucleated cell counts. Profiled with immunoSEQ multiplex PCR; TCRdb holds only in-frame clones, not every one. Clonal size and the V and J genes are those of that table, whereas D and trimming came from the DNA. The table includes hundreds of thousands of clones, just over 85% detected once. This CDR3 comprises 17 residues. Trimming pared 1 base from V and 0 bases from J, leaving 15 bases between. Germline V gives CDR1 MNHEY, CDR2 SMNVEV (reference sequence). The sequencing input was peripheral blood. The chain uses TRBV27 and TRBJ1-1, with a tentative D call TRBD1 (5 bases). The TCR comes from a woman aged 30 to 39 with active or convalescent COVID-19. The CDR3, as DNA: TGTGCCAGCAGTTTATATGGGGGGAGGGGACTGAACACTGAAGCTTTCTTT. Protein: CASSLYGGRGLNTEAFF.